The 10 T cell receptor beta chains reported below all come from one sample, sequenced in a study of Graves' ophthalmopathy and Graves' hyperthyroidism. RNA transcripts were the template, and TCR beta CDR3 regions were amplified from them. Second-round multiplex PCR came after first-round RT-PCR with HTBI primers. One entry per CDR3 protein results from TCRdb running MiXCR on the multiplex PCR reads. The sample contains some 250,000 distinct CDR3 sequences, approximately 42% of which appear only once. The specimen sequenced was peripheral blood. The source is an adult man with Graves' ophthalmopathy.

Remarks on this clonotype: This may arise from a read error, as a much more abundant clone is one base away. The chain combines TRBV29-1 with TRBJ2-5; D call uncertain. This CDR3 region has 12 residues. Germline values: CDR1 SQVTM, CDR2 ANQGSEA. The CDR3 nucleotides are TGCGGCGAAAGTCGGAACCAAGAGACCCAGTACTTC. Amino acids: CGESRNQETQYF.

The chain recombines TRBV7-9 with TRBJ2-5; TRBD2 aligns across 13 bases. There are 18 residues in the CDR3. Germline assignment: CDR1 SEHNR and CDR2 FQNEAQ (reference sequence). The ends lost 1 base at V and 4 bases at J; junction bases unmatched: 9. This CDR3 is CASSLGGTSGTFGETQYF. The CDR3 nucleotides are TGTGCCAGCAGCTTAGGTGGGACTAGCGGGACCTTTGGAGAGACCCAGTACTTC.

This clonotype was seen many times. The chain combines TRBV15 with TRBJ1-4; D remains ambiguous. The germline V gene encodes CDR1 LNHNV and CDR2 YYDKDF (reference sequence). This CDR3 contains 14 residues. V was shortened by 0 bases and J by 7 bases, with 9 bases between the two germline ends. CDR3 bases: TGTGCCACCAGCAGAGATCAGAGGGCTGAAAAACTGTTTTTT. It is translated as CATSRDQRAEKLFF.

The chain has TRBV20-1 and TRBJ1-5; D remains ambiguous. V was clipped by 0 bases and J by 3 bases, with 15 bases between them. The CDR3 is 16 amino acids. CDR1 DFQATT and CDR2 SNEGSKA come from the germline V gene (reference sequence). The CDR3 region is CSARDGLGLHNQPQHF. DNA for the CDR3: TGCAGTGCTAGAGATGGTTTGGGTCTGCACAATCAGCCCCAGCATTTT.

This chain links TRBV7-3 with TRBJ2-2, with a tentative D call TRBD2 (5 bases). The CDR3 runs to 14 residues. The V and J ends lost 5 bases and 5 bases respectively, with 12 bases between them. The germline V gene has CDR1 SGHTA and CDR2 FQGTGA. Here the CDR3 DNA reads TGTGCCAGCAGCCCCGATGGAGGTACCGGGGAGCTGTTTTTT. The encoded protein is CASSPDGGTGELFF.

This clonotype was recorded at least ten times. The CDR3 coding sequence is TGCAGTAACACCATAGCAGGGCGCACTGAAGCTTTCTTT. Translation: CSNTIAGRTEAFF. The V gene is TRBV29-1, the J gene TRBJ1-1, with D perhaps TRBD1 (5 bases). The CDR3 is made up of 13 amino acids. Germline V CDR1 and CDR2: SQVTM, ANQGSEA.

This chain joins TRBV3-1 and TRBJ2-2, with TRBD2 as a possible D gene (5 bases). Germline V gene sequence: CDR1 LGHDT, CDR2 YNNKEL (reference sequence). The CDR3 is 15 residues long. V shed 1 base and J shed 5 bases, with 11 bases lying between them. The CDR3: CASSQGNSGTGELFF. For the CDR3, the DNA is TGTGCCAGCAGCCAAGGAAATTCGGGGACCGGGGAGCTGTTTTTT.

The CDR3 bases are TGCAGTGCTTATAGCGGGCCCTACGAGCAGTACTTC. It encodes CSAYSGPYEQYF. The chain joins TRBV20-1 to TRBJ2-7; 7 bases fit TRBD2. With V trimmed by 5 bases and J by 2 bases, 3 bases remained unmatched. CDR3 size: 12 residues. The germline V gene has CDR1 DFQATT and CDR2 SNEGSKA (reference sequence).

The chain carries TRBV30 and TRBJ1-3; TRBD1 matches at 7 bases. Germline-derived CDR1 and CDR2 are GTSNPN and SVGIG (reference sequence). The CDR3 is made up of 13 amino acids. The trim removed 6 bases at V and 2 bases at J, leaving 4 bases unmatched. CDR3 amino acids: CACTTGAGNTIYF. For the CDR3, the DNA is TGTGCCTGTACAACAGGGGCTGGAAACACCATATATTTT.

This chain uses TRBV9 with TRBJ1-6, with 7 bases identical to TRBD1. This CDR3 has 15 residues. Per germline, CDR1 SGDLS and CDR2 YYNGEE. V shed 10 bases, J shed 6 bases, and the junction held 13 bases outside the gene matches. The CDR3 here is CAWSAGGRVNSPLHF. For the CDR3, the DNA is TGTGCCTGGAGCGCAGGGGGGAGAGTTAATTCACCCCTCCACTTT.